Following are 10 T cell receptor beta chains from one sample sequenced in a study of shared T cell receptors in the human thymus (TCRdb year 2021). The library relied on the immunoSEQ multiplex PCR assay. Not all clones reach the TCRdb copy of this immuneACCESS table, which keeps in-frame sequences only. Checked studies attribute under half of the gap to unresolved V genes and leave the rest unexplained. Present in this sample are approximately 660,000 clones, around nine tenths of which were seen just once. The top ten constitute around 0.0099% of the sample. This same sample was also part of a study on human thymus T cells.

Sequencing was done on a sample of thymocytes. Receptor source: a boy less than two years old with a congenital heart defect. Donor details come from another sample of the same person, matched by shared clones.

V is TRBV18 and J is TRBJ2-1; D gene unclear. The germline CDR1 and CDR2 sequences are KGHSH and LQKENI. CDR3 length equals 13 residues. Trimming took 6 bases from V and 8 from J, leaving 14 bases between them. The CDR3 here is CASSTRSRDEQFF. CDR3 coding DNA: TGTGCCAGCTCCACCAGATCCCGGGATGAGCAGTTCTTC.

CDR3 DNA sequence: TGTGCCAGCAGCTTATACAGGGGAAGCAATCAGCCCCAGCATTTT. Residues: CASSLYRGSNQPQHF. The chain is built from TRBV7-9 and TRBJ1-5; 7 bases are a match to TRBD1. V lost 2 bases to trimming and J lost 1 base; unmatched junction nucleotides: 2. Germline V lookup: CDR1 SEHNR, CDR2 FQNEAQ (reference sequence). The CDR3 has 15 residues.

The genes are TRBV7-2 and TRBJ2-7; a possible D gene is TRBD2 (5 bases). V was pared by 5 bases and J by 7 bases, with 18 bases between. CDR1 and CDR2 (germline): SGHTA, FQGNSA. This CDR3 comprises 14 residues. The CDR3 bases are TGTGCCAGCAGCCCGGGGTTACAGCTGGGGGAGCAGTACTTC. This codes for CASSPGLQLGEQYF.

The chain links TRBV14 to TRBJ2-7; 13 nucleotides match TRBD2. Trimming at V came to 1 base and at J to 3 bases, leaving 3 bases not matched to a gene. The germline V gene encodes CDR1 SGHDN and CDR2 FVKESK. This CDR3 has 16 amino acids. DNA for the CDR3: TGTGCCAGCAGCCAAGCCCGGACTAGCGGGAGCTACGAGCAGTACTTC. Translation gives CASSQARTSGSYEQYF.

This chain links TRBV16 with TRBJ2-7; 8 nucleotides agree with TRBD2. This CDR3 is 16 amino acids long. Germline CDR1 and CDR2: KGHSY and FQNENV. With 4 bases clipped from V and 2 bases from J, the junction kept 10 bases outside the gene matches. Here the CDR3 DNA reads TGTGCCAGCAGCCCCCTCGGGCGGGAGGATCCCTACGAGCAGTACTTC. This codes for CASSPLGREDPYEQYF. Variable domain in full (rest from reference TRBV16 and TRBJ2-7): GEEVAQTPKHLVRGEGQKAKLYCAPIKGHSYVFWYQQVLKNEFKFLISFQNENVFDETGMPKERFSAKCLPNSPCSLEIQATKLEDSAVYFCASSPLGREDPYEQYFGPGTRLTVT.

The gene calls are TRBV20-1 and TRBJ2-1; D unresolved. Germline V lookup: CDR1 DFQATT, CDR2 SNEGSKA (reference sequence). Trimming took 0 bases from V and 7 from J, leaving 4 bases between them. The CDR3 consists of 11 residues. CDR3 sequence reads: CSAREANEQFF. In nucleotides, the CDR3 is TGCAGTGCTAGAGAAGCAAATGAGCAGTTCTTC.

The genes are TRBV6-1 and TRBJ2-7; TRBD1 matches 7 bases. The germline V gene has CDR1 MNHNS and CDR2 SASEGT. The CDR3 totals 13 residues. The V segment lost 7 bases and the J segment 1 base; nucleotides outside the gene matches: 4. CDR3 residues: CASNLDRSYEQYF. The CDR3 DNA reads TGTGCCAGCAATCTGGACAGGTCCTACGAGCAGTACTTC.

The genes are TRBV11-2 and TRBJ2-7; 10 nucleotides agree with TRBD2. The V segment lost 5 bases and the J segment 7 bases; nucleotides outside the gene matches: 17. This CDR3 contains 17 residues. The V gene's germline CDR1 is SGHAT and CDR2 FQNNGV. DNA for the CDR3: TGTGCCAGCAGCGCCCCTCCGGCTAGCGGGGGCCCCTGGGAGCAGTACTTC. Translating gives CASSAPPASGGPWEQYF.

The V and J genes are TRBV11-3 and TRBJ1-1; a possible D gene is TRBD1 (5 bases). CDR1 SGHNT and CDR2 YENEEA come from the germline V gene. Trimming left V 5 bases short and J 1 base short, with 8 bases between. The CDR3 consists of 13 residues. CDR3 protein: CASSRGQNTEAFF. In DNA, the CDR3 is TGTGCCAGCAGCCGCGGACAGAACACTGAAGCTTTCTTT.

The rearrangement uses TRBV29-1 and TRBJ2-2, with 10 bases fitting TRBD2. The V and J ends lost 5 bases and 4 bases, in that order; junction bases with no gene match: 4. The CDR3 has 14 amino acids. Looked up from germline, CDR1 is SQVTM and CDR2 is ANQGSEA. DNA for the CDR3: TGCAGCGTTTTGGCTAGCGGGGGCACCGGGGAGCTGTTTTTT. Protein product: CSVLASGGTGELFF.